The rows below give T cell receptor beta chains drawn from one sample of a study of beta chain features in type 1 diabetes. Only in-frame clones appear in the TCRdb table, and some are missing; sequencing was by immunoSEQ multiplex PCR. The sample carries over 350,000 clones, around 15% recorded once. Source material: naive CD4+ T cells from blood. These receptors were collected from a young woman in good health. Both conserved end residues are part of each CDR3. D genes are given only for firm matches. The size entry is marked missing in some rows and otherwise reads once, few, many or a size class.

clone size | J gene | CDR3 length | D gene | V gene | CDR3 DNA | CDR3 protein
. | TRBJ1-5 | 14 | . | TRBV15 | TGTGCCACCAGCAGAGATATCGAGAGTCAGCCCCAGCATTTT | CATSRDIESQPQHF
few | TRBJ2-5 | 15 | TRBD1 | TRBV28 | TGTGCCAGCACCGTCGACAGGGTCCTCGGGGAGACCCAGTACTTC | CASTVDRVLGETQYF
. | TRBJ2-1 | 14 | . | TRBV7-2 | TGTGCCAGCAGCTTAACGAGCTCCTACAATGAGCAGTTCTTC | CASSLTSSYNEQFF
. | TRBJ1-2 | 16 | TRBD1 | TRBV14 | TGTGCCAGCAGCAATGGACAGGGCGGCCCGGCCTCTGGCTACACCTTC | CASSNGQGGPASGYTF
few | TRBJ1-5 | 14 | . | TRBV30 | TGTGCCTGGAGTGCAGTGAATAGCAATCAGCCCCAGCATTTT | CAWSAVNSNQPQHF
few | TRBJ2-1 | 15 | . | TRBV5-4 | TGTGCCAGCAGCTTGGGGAGGGGCGCCTACAATGAGCAGTTCTTC | CASSLGRGAYNEQFF
. | TRBJ2-7 | 14 | . | TRBV2 | TGTGCCAGCAGTGAACGGCGGGGGCTGGACGAGCAGTACTTC | CASSERRGLDEQYF
. | TRBJ1-1 | 15 | . | TRBV28 | TGTGCCAGCAGTTTGGGGTTCGGGGGGCCCACTGAAGCTTTCTTT | CASSLGFGGPTEAFF
. | TRBJ2-3 | 12 | . | TRBV5-4 | TGTGCCAGCAGCTCCCAGTACGAGGCGCAGTATTTT | CASSSQYEAQYF
few | TRBJ2-5 | 13 | . | TRBV5-4 | TGTGCCAGCAGCCCTACCTCCCAAGAGACCCAGTACTTC | CASSPTSQETQYF
. | TRBJ2-1 | 18 | TRBD2 | TRBV5-4 | TGTGCCAGCAGCTCCGGGACTAGCGGGAGTTCGACCTACAATGAGCAGTTCTTC | CASSSGTSGSSTYNEQFF
once | TRBJ2-5 | 16 | TRBD1 | TRBV6-1 | TGTGCCAGCAGTGGACAGGGGGCCGGCAGGGATGAGACCCAGTACTTC | CASSGQGAGRDETQYF
. | TRBJ2-7 | 13 | TRBD1 | TRBV2 | TGTGCCAGCAGTCCCGACAGGGCCTACGAGCAGTACTTC | CASSPDRAYEQYF
. | TRBJ1-1 | 12 | . | TRBV30 | TGTGCCTGGAGTTTGGGAGAGACTGAAGCTTTCTTT | CAWSLGETEAFF
. | TRBJ1-2 | 13 | TRBD1 | TRBV7-9 | TGTGCCAGCAGCTTAGAGGACAGGGACGGCTACACCTTC | CASSLEDRDGYTF
few | TRBJ2-5 | 14 | TRBD1 | TRBV29-1 | TGCAGCGCCCAAAACAGGGGGTACCAAGAGACCCAGTACTTC | CSAQNRGYQETQYF
few | TRBJ2-2 | 15 | TRBD1 | TRBV6-5 | TGTGCCAGCAGAACCTGGACAGGGGACACCGGGGAGCTGTTTTTT | CASRTWTGDTGELFF
few | TRBJ1-2 | 14 | . | TRBV6-6 | TGTGCCAGCAGTCTTCAGGGTACTCAATATGGCTACACCTTC | CASSLQGTQYGYTF
. | TRBJ2-6 | 15 | . | TRBV5-1 | TGCGCCAGCAGAGGGGGGGGAGCTGGGGCCAACGTCCTGACTTTC | CASRGGGAGANVLTF
few | TRBJ1-3 | 17 | TRBD1 | TRBV7-9 | TGTGCCAGCAGCTCCACTCGGACAGGGTGGAAAAGAAACACCATATATTTT | CASSSTRTGWKRNTIYF
few | TRBJ2-7 | 14 | TRBD1 | TRBV6-6 | TGTGCCAGCACTACACAGGGGGGAAGGTACGAGCAGTACTTC | CASTTQGGRYEQYF
few | TRBJ2-1 | 16 | . | TRBV4-3 | TGCGCCAGCAGCCAAGAGAGGGGGAACTGGCGCAATGAGCAGTTCTTC | CASSQERGNWRNEQFF
. | TRBJ1-2 | 13 | TRBD1 | TRBV27 | TGTGCCAGCAGTCCCCGGGACAGTAATGGCTACACCTTC | CASSPRDSNGYTF
. | TRBJ2-1 | 16 | TRBD2 | TRBV6-4 | TGTGCCAGCAGCTCCTCGGGACTAGCAGGGTGGAATGAGCAGTTCTTC | CASSSSGLAGWNEQFF
once | TRBJ2-5 | 14 | . | TRBV14 | TGTGCCAGCAGCCAAGGACTAGTCCAAGAGACCCAGTACTTC | CASSQGLVQETQYF
. | TRBJ1-4 | 15 | . | TRBV4-1 | TGCGCCAGCAGCCAAGATAGCGGGGGTTTGGGGGAACTGTTTTTT | CASSQDSGGLGELFF
few | TRBJ1-1 | 15 | TRBD1 | TRBV19 | TGTGCCAGTAGCCTTTCCGGGACAGGGGGCTCTGAAGCTTTCTTT | CASSLSGTGGSEAFF
few | TRBJ2-1 | 14 | . | TRBV29-1 | TGCAGCGTTGATAGCAATCTAGGACTGTGGGAGCAGTTCTTC | CSVDSNLGLWEQFF
. | TRBJ2-7 | 16 | TRBD2 | TRBV6-6 | TGTGCCAGCAGTTACCGGACTAGCGGGGCAACCTACGAGCAGTACTTC | CASSYRTSGATYEQYF
few | TRBJ1-2 | 12 | . | TRBV19 | TGTGCCATTACCAGGGTTAACTATGGCTACACCTTC | CAITRVNYGYTF
. | TRBJ2-7 | 13 | . | TRBV5-1 | TGCGCCAGCAGCCGGCCGGGTCCCTACGAGCAGTACTTC | CASSRPGPYEQYF
. | TRBJ1-5 | 16 | . | TRBV7-9 | TGTGCCAGCAGCTTAGTCGCAGGATCGAAGGATCAGCCCCAGCATTTT | CASSLVAGSKDQPQHF
few | TRBJ1-1 | 14 | . | TRBV5-4 | TGTGCCAGCAGCTTGGTTTACACAAACACTGAAGCTTTCTTT | CASSLVYTNTEAFF
. | TRBJ2-7 | 10 | . | TRBV28 | TGTGCCAGCAGAGGACAGAAGCAGTACTTC | CASRGQKQYF
few | TRBJ2-1 | 17 | . | TRBV4-2 | TGTGCCAGCAGCCAAGCCACTAGCCACAGCTCCTACAATGAGCAGTTCTTC | CASSQATSHSSYNEQFF
. | TRBJ2-5 | 15 | TRBD1 | TRBV30 | TGTGCCTGGAGTGTACAGGGGGCCTGGGGAGAGACCCAGTACTTC | CAWSVQGAWGETQYF
few | TRBJ1-1 | 12 | . | TRBV29-1 | TGCAGCGTTCAGCGGGAGAACACTGAAGCTTTCTTT | CSVQRENTEAFF
. | TRBJ2-7 | 15 | . | TRBV7-2 | TGTGCCAGCACCCCCTCGAGCGGGTACTCCTACGAGCAGTACTTC | CASTPSSGYSYEQYF
. | TRBJ1-1 | 15 | . | TRBV9 | TGTGCCAGCAGCGTAGCTACGGGTTGGAACACTGAAGCTTTCTTT | CASSVATGWNTEAFF
. | TRBJ2-3 | 13 | TRBD2 | TRBV7-2 | TGTGCCAGCGGACTAGCGGGAACAGATACGCAGTATTTT | CASGLAGTDTQYF
. | TRBJ1-2 | 12 | . | TRBV6-1 | TGTGCCAGCAGTGAATCCTACTATGGCTACACCTTC | CASSESYYGYTF